This T cell receptor (beta chain) was identified in a study of neoadjuvant nivolumab and ipilimumab in lung cancer. Overall study findings and caveats: Only two of four nivolumab-treated tumors gained richness and clonality by surgery. Pretherapy blood TCR richness correlated positively with resected tumor richness. Pathologic regression was not significantly tied to TCR clonality.

Points on this clone: Its antigen remains unknown.

The repertoire was sequenced with immunoSEQ multiplex PCR; TCRdb's copy has only in-frame clones and lacks some. The data hold roughly 10,000 clones, with roughly 80% observed a single time. Source: tumor tissue, taken after neoadjuvant nivolumab, alone or with ipilimumab, at or shortly before surgery. This sequence originates from an adult with non-small cell lung cancer. Some clones in this sample may be carry-over from other donors' samples.

The CDR3 spells CASSLSENQPQHF. For the CDR3, the DNA is TGTGCCAGCAGCTTATCGGAAAATCAGCCCCAGCATTTT. The chain couples TRBV7-7 to TRBJ1-5; D gene uncertain. Trimming stripped 2 bases from V and 4 bases from J, with 6 bases between. The germline CDR1 and CDR2 sequences are SSHAT and FNYEAQ (reference sequence). The CDR3 length is 13 residues.